These 6 T cell receptor beta chains came from one sample sequenced in a study of cytomegalovirus exposure and HLA in healthy donors. Amplification used 60 Vbeta primers and 13 Jbeta primers. Using immunoSEQ multiplex PCR, the repertoire was profiled, and TCRdb retains in-frame clones only, with some absent. The sample holds about 200,000 clones, more than 75% seen once. Input material: PBMCs. Source of these receptors: a middle-aged woman in good health and CMV-seronegative.

The sample holds a few counts of this clone. The chain recombines TRBV4-2 with TRBJ1-1; D gene uncertain. Trimming removed 4 bases at V and 1 base at J, with 7 bases between. This CDR3 has 13 amino acids. Germline V CDR1 and CDR2: LGHNA, YNFKEQ. This CDR3 is CASSPRENTEAFF. The CDR3 DNA reads TGTGCCAGCAGCCCGCGGGAGAACACTGAAGCTTTCTTT.

This chain uses TRBV30 with TRBJ2-1, with D unresolved. The CDR3 runs 12 residues. The germline gives CDR1 GTSNPN, CDR2 SVGIG (reference sequence). The V end was cut by 0 bases, the J end by 9 bases, with 9 bases between. CDR3 region: CAWSVRPGEQFF. In DNA form, the CDR3 reads TGTGCCTGGAGTGTACGGCCGGGTGAGCAGTTCTTC.

The genes are TRBV27 and TRBJ2-7; 8 bases line up with TRBD1. Trimming at V came to 1 base and at J to 6 bases, leaving 8 bases not matched to a gene. The CDR3 has 15 amino acids. Per germline, CDR1 MNHEY and CDR2 SMNVEV (reference sequence). In DNA, the CDR3 is TGTGCCAGCAGTTTATTTGGACAGGGTAACGGCGAGCAGTACTTC. Its translation is CASSLFGQGNGEQYF.

The rearrangement uses TRBV28 and TRBJ1-2, with a possible D match to TRBD1 (5 bases). Trimming removed 5 bases at V and 6 bases at J, with 10 bases between. Germline-derived CDR1 and CDR2 are MDHEN and SYDVKM. The CDR3 extends over 12 amino acids. The CDR3 protein is CASSQGLDGYTF. The CDR3 DNA reads TGTGCCAGCAGTCAGGGTCTGGATGGCTACACCTTC.

V is TRBV6-1 and J is TRBJ2-2; 8 nucleotides line up with TRBD1. V lost 5 bases and J lost 0; bases outside the gene matches: 2. There are 15 residues in the CDR3. CDR1 and CDR2 (germline): MNHNS, SASEGT. CDR3 in DNA: TGTGCCAGCAGTTGGACAGGGTCGAACACCGGGGAGCTGTTTTTT. It specifies CASSWTGSNTGELFF.

This chain uses TRBV28 with TRBJ2-7; no reliable D call. Germline loops: CDR1 MDHEN, CDR2 SYDVKM. The V and J ends lost 1 base and 6 bases respectively, with 4 bases between them. The CDR3 totals 11 residues. The CDR3 region is CASSLLAEQYF. Here the CDR3 DNA reads TGTGCCAGCAGTTTATTGGCCGAGCAGTACTTC. The full variable domain, its missing parts supplied by reference TRBV28 and TRBJ2-7, is DVKVTQSSRYLVKRTGEKVFLECVQDMDHENMFWYRQDPGLGLRLIYFSYDVKMKEKGDIPEGYSVSREKKERFSLILESASTNQTSMYLCASSLLAEQYFGPGTRLTVT.